A selection of T cell receptor beta chains follows, all from one sample in a study of CD8 T cells in ankylosing spondylitis. TCRdb re-called the 5' RACE reads with MiXCR, one entry per CDR3 protein. Of around 340,000 distinct CDR3 sequences listed, about 15% are singletons. The source material was blood, either unsorted or a sorted T cell fraction (not recorded which). Receptors originate from a male donor with ankylosing spondylitis or in good health (not recorded which). Each CDR3 is given with its conserved first and last residue. The order of the fields is V gene, D gene, J gene, CDR3 length, clone size, CDR3 protein, CDR3 DNA. A D gene is named only where the DNA matches it firmly. Clone size is not always given. Where it is, it says once, few, many or a class for expanded clones.

TRBV20-1,TRBD1,TRBJ2-3,12,NA,CSATRQGGTQYF,TGCAGTGCTACTAGACAGGGGGGTACGCAGTATTTT
TRBV4-2,NA,TRBJ2-3,14,NA,CASSPRDSGDTQYF,TGTGCCAGCAGCCCCAGGGACTCAGGGGATACGCAGTATTTT
TRBV5-1,NA,TRBJ1-2,12,many,CASSSDPSGYTF,TGCGCCAGCAGCTCCGACCCCAGCGGCTACACCTTC
TRBV12-3/TRBV12-4,TRBD1,TRBJ1-2,16,few,CASSPLRKTGDYGYTF,TGTGCCAGCAGTCCACTTCGAAAGACAGGGGACTATGGCTACACCTTC
TRBV5-6,NA,TRBJ2-5,14,few,CASSLRQLQETQYF,TGTGCCAGCAGCTTAAGACAGCTCCAAGAGACCCAGTACTTC
TRBV7-9,TRBD2,TRBJ2-1,14,NA,CASSPGTSHNEQFF,TGTGCCAGCAGCCCCGGGACTAGCCACAATGAGCAGTTCTTC
TRBV25-1,TRBD2,TRBJ2-1,14,NA,CASSVLTSGNEQFF,TGTGCCAGCAGTGTATTGACTAGCGGCAATGAGCAGTTCTTC
TRBV3-1,NA,TRBJ1-1,14,many,CASSPLRQNTEAFF,TGTGCCAGCAGCCCACTCCGACAGAACACTGAAGCTTTCTTT
TRBV24-1,TRBD2,TRBJ2-3,15,few,CATRRRAGGPDTQYF,TGTGCCACCCGACGGAGGGCGGGAGGGCCAGATACGCAGTATTTT
TRBV2,TRBD1,TRBJ2-2,16,few,CASSAPGTGGTGELFF,TGTGCCAGCAGTGCCCCCGGGACAGGGGGGACCGGGGAGCTGTTTTTT
TRBV6-1,NA,TRBJ1-2,14,NA,CASYTLGGRDGYTF,TGTGCCAGCTACACTTTAGGGGGACGAGACGGCTACACCTTC
TRBV29-1,NA,TRBJ1-2,12,NA,CSAGTPNYGYTF,TGCAGCGCTGGGACTCCTAACTATGGCTACACCTTC
TRBV6-5,NA,TRBJ2-1,15,few,CASSLRVRFYNEQFF,TGTGCCAGCAGTTTAAGGGTCCGTTTCTACAATGAGCAGTTCTTC
TRBV7-9,NA,TRBJ2-1,15,few,CASSYGDMSYNEQFF,TGTGCCAGCAGCTACGGCGATATGAGTTACAATGAGCAGTTCTTC
TRBV2,NA,TRBJ2-7,12,NA,CASKDRNYEQYF,TGTGCCAGCAAAGACAGAAACTACGAGCAGTACTTC
TRBV4-1,NA,TRBJ1-2,15,few,CASSQERLGNYGYTF,TGCGCCAGCAGCCAAGAAAGGCTGGGGAACTATGGCTACACCTTC
TRBV7-6,NA,TRBJ2-7,15,NA,CASSLVGGSSYEQYF,TGTGCCAGCAGCTTAGTAGGGGGGAGCTCCTACGAGCAGTACTTC
TRBV6-5,NA,TRBJ2-2,15,few,CASSYGGGITGELFF,TGTGCCAGCAGTTACGGTGGCGGGATTACCGGGGAGCTGTTTTTT
TRBV13,TRBD1,TRBJ1-6,14,NA,CASSSDRDGRSLHF,TGTGCCAGCAGCTCGGACAGGGACGGGAGATCCCTCCACTTT